Presented here are 3 T cell receptor beta chains from one specimen sequenced in a study of control samples from healthy donors and cancer patients. Using immunoSEQ multiplex PCR, the repertoire was profiled, and TCRdb retains in-frame clones only, with some absent. The sample yields more than 100,000 clones, approximately 90% seen once. Material: blood. These receptors came from a man aged 18-30 years in good health.

The chain recombines TRBV5-1 with TRBJ2-1, with 7 bases identical to TRBD1. Germline CDR1 and CDR2: SGHRS and YFSETQ. The CDR3 loop spans 15 amino acids. V gave up 1 base and J gave up 0 bases; unmatched junction bases: 1. CDR3 nucleotide sequence: TGCGCCAGCAGCTTGCCAGGGGGCTCCTACAATGAGCAGTTCTTC. This encodes CASSLPGGSYNEQFF.

The CDR3 coding sequence is TGCGCCAGCAGCCAGGGGACAGGGGGCGGCGAGCAGTACTTC. Translating it yields CASSQGTGGGEQYF. The chain carries TRBV4-1 and TRBJ2-7; TRBD1 matches at 12 bases. Germline V gene lookup returns CDR1 MGHRA and CDR2 YSYEKL. The V gene end was trimmed by 3 bases and the J gene end by 6 bases; junction bases not matched to a gene: 3. The CDR3 contains 14 residues.

This sequence joins TRBV5-4 and TRBJ2-1, with a possible D match to TRBD1 (6 bases). This CDR3 contains 14 residues. Germline assignment: CDR1 SGHNT and CDR2 YYREEE (reference sequence). The V end lost 2 bases, the J end lost 6 bases, and 12 bases lay between the germline ends. CDR3 amino acids: CASSFNLGGNEQFF. The CDR3 nucleotides read TGTGCCAGCAGCTTTAACCTAGGGGGCAATGAGCAGTTCTTC.